This TCR beta chain was sequenced during a study of shared clonotypes between healthy human individuals. The wider study: Each donor's CD4 naive and CD4 memory cells filled three plates apiece, CD8 naive two, and CD8 memory one.

The repertoire was sequenced with immunoSEQ multiplex PCR; TCRdb's copy has only in-frame clones and lacks some. The table has more than 550,000 clones, about 90% seen once. Germline-derived CDR1 and CDR2 are MDHEN and SYDVKM. V lost 11 bases to trimming and J lost 6 bases; unmatched junction nucleotides: 2. This CDR3 contains 11 residues. Comment on this clone: No antigen is known for it.

Points from the study as a whole: Tissues were not sampled, only blood, and their repertoires likely differ. When compared with the clonotypes that were shared by all four sorted-subset donors, the non-shared clonotypes turned out to have lower generation probabilities.

The receptor was isolated from a man between 18 and 29 years old in good health. Some clones in this sample may be carry-over from other donors' samples. Material: memory CD8+ T cells from PBMCs. Subset here: CD45RO+ cells pooled with CCR7-negative TemRA cells. The gene calls are TRBV28 and TRBJ2-1; 9 bases line up with TRBD1. The CDR3 loop is CAGGQGNEQFF. CDR3 bases: TGTGCCGGGGGACAGGGCAATGAGCAGTTCTTC.